This section outlines one TCR beta chain sequence together with its context. Its antigen is not known. The sample originates from a study of CD8 T cells in ankylosing spondylitis. Study-level findings and limits: What appeared characteristic of ankylosing spondylitis blood was a TCR beta motif of under 10 highly homologous variants.

TCRdb called the 5' RACE reads again in MiXCR, with one record for every CDR3 protein. The data hold about 440,000 distinct CDR3 sequences, with roughly 18% observed a single time. CDR3 length: 15 amino acids. From germline, CDR1 is SGHRS and CDR2 YFSETQ. Trimming shortened V by 4 bases and J by 3 bases, and 16 bases separated the two germline ends. The sample taken for sequencing was blood, either unsorted or a sorted T cell fraction (not recorded which). J is TRBJ2-5 and V is TRBV5-1; D perhaps matches TRBD1 (5 bases). The clonotype originates from a male donor with ankylosing spondylitis. DNA of the CDR3: TGCGCCAGCAGCCTCTGGGGCACTTCGGAAGAGACCCAGTACTTC. This sequence encodes CASSLWGTSEETQYF.